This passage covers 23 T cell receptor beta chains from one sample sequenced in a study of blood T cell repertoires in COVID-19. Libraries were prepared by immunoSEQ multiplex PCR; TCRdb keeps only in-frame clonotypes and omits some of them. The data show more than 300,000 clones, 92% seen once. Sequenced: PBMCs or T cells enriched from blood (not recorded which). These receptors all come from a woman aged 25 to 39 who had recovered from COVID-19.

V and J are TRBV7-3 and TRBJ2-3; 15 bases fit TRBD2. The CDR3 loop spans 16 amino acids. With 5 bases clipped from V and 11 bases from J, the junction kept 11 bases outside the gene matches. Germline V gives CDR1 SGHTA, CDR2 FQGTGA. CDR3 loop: CASSTQGTSGGSMQYF. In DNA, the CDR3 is TGTGCCAGCAGCACCCAAGGGACTAGCGGGGGGTCCATGCAGTATTTT.

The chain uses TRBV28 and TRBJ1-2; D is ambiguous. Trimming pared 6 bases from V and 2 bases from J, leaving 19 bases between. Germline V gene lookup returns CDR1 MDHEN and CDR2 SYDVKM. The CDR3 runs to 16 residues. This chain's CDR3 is CASSPPTSTINYGYTF. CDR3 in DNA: TGTGCCAGCAGCCCCCCCACATCTACTATAAACTATGGCTACACCTTC.

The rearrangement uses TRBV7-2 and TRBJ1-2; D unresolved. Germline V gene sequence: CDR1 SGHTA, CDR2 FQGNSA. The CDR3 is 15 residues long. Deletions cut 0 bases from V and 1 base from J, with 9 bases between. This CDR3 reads CASSLATDYNYGYTF. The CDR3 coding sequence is TGTGCCAGCAGCTTAGCTACAGACTATAACTATGGCTACACCTTC.

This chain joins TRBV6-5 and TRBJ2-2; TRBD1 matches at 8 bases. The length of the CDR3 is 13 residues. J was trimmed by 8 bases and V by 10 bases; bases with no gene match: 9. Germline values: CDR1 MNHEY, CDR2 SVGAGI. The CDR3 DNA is TGTGCCACCCGCCGACAGGGGATGGGGGAGCTGTTTTTT. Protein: CATRRQGMGELFF.

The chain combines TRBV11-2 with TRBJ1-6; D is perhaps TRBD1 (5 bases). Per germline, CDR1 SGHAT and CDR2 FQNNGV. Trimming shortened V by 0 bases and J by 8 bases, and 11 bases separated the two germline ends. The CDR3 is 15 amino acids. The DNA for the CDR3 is TGTGCCAGCAGCTTAGAGGGGGGAACAGATTCACCCCTCCACTTT. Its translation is CASSLEGGTDSPLHF.

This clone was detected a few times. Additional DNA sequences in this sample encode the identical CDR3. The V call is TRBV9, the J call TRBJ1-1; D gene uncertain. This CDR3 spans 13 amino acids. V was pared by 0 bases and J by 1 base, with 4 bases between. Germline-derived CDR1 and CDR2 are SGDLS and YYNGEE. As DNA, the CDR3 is TGTGCCAGCAGCGTAGCACAGAACACTGAAGCTTTCTTT. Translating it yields CASSVAQNTEAFF.

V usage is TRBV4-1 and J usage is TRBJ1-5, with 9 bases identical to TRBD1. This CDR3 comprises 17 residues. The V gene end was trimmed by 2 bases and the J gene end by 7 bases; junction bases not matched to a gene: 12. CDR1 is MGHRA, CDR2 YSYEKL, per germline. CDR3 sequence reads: CASSQTLQGARGQPQHF. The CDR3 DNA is TGCGCCAGCAGCCAAACTCTACAGGGGGCCCGCGGACAGCCCCAGCATTTT.

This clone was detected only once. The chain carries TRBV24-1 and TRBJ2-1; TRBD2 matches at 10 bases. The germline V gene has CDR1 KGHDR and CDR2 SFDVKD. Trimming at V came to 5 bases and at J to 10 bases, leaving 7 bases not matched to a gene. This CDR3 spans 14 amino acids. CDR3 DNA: TGTGCCACCAGTGGGAGCGGGAGGGCCGGGGAGCAGTTCTTC. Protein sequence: CATSGSGRAGEQFF.

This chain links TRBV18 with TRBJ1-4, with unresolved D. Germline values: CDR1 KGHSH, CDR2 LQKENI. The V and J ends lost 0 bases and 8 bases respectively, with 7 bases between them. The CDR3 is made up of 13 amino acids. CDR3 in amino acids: CASSPPTGEKLFF. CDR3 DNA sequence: TGTGCCAGCTCACCACCGACGGGGGAAAAACTGTTTTTT.

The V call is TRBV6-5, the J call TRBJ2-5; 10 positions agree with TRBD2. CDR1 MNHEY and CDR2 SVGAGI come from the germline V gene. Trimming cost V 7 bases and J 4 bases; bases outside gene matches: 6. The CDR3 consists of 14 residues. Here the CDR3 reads CASISGGVPETQYF. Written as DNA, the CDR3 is TGTGCCAGCATAAGCGGGGGGGTTCCAGAGACCCAGTACTTC.

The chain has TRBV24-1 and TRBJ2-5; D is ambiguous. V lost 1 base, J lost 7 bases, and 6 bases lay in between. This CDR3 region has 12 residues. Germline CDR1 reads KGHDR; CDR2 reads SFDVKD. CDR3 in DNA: TGTGCCACCAGTGATTTTTACGGGACCCAGTACTTC. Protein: CATSDFYGTQYF.

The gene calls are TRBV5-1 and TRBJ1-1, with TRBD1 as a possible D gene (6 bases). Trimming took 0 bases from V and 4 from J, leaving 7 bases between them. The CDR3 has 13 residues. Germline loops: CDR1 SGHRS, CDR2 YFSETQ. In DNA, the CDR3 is TGCGCCAGCAGCTTGGTACAGGGCACTGAAGCTTTCTTT. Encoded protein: CASSLVQGTEAFF.

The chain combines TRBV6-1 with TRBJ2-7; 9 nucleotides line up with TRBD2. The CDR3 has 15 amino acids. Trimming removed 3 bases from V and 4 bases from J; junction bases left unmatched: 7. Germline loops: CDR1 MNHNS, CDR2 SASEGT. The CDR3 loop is CASSDWASGAYEQYF. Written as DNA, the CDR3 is TGTGCCAGCAGTGATTGGGCTAGCGGGGCATACGAGCAGTACTTC.

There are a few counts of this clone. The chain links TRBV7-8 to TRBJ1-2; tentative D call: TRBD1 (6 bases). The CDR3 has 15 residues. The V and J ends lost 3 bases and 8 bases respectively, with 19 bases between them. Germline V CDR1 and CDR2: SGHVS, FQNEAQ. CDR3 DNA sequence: TGTGCCAGCAGCTTGGCGACAGGTTCCCTCGGAGGCTACACCTTC. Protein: CASSLATGSLGGYTF.

Here the CDR3 reads CASSQDSATGGYTF. CDR3 bases: TGCGCCAGCAGCCAAGATTCGGCGACGGGAGGCTACACCTTC. The chain links TRBV4-3 to TRBJ1-2; D ambiguous. CDR1 is LGHNA and CDR2 is YSLEER in the germline V gene. This CDR3 is 14 amino acids long. V lost 0 bases and J 8 bases, leaving 13 bases between the germline ends.

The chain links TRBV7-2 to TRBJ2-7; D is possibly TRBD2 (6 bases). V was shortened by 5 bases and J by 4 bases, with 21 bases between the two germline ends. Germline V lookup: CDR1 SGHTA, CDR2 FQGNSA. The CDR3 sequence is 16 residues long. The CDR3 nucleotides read TGTGCCAGCAGCCCCGGGGGAATGGGACCGATATACGAGCAGTACTTC. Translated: CASSPGGMGPIYEQYF. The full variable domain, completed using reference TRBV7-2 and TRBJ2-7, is GAGVSQSPSNKVTEKGKDVELRCDPISGHTALYWYRQSLGQGLEFLIYFQGNSAPDKSGLPSDRFSAERTGGSVSTLTIQRTQQEDSAVYLCASSPGGMGPIYEQYFGPGTRLTVT.

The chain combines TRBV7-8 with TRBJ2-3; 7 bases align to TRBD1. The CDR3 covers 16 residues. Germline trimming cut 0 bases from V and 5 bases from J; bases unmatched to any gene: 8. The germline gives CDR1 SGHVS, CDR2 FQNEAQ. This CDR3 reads CASSLAGAGGRDTQYF. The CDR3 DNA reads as TGTGCCAGCAGCTTAGCTGGTGCAGGGGGAAGAGATACGCAGTATTTT.

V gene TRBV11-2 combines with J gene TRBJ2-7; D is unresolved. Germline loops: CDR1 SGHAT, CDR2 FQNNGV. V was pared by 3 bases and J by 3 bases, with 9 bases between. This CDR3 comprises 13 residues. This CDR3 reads CASSFNINYEQYF. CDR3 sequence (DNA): TGTGCCAGCAGCTTTAACATCAACTACGAGCAGTACTTC.

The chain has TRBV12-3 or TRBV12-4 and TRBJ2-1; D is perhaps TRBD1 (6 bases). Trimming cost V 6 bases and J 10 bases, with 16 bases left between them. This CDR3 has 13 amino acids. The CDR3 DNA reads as TGTGCCAGCAGGACTTCCGGGACAACCGAGCAGTTCTTC. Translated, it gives CASRTSGTTEQFF.

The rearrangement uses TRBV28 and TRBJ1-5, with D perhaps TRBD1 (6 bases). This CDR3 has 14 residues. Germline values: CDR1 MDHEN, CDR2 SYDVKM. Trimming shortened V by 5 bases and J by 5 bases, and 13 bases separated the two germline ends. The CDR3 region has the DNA TGTGCCAGCAGTCAGGGACAAGGGTATCAGCCCCAGCATTTT. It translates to CASSQGQGYQPQHF.

The CDR3 here is CATYLRGAYEQYF. DNA for the CDR3: TGTGCCACCTACTTGCGGGGGGCCTACGAGCAGTACTTC. The rearrangement uses TRBV10-3 and TRBJ2-7; 8 nucleotides match TRBD2. Germline CDR1 and CDR2: ENHRY and SYGVKD. Losses at the gene ends were 10 bases for V and 2 bases for J; bases not matched to a gene: 7. The CDR3 covers 13 residues.

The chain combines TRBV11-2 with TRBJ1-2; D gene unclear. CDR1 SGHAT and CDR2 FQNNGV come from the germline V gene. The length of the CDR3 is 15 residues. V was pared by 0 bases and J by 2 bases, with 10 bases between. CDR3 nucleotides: TGTGCCAGCAGCTTAGATCGGAGCGGGAACTATGGCTACACCTTC. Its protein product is CASSLDRSGNYGYTF.

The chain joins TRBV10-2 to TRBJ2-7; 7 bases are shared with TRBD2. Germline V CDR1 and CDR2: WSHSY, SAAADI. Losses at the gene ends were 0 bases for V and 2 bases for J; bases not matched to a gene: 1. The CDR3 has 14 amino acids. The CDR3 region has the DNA TGCGCCAGCAGTGAGTCGGGGGGGGCCTACGAGCAGTACTTC. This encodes CASSESGGAYEQYF.